These T cell receptor beta chains were read from a single sample in a study of T cell changes during pregnancy in multiple sclerosis. Here immunoSEQ multiplex PCR was the method, and the copy in TCRdb shows in-frame clones only, minus some. The sample yields around 23,000 clones, 80% to 95% seen once. This specimen consisted of CD8+ T cells from peripheral blood mononuclear cells, obtained in the third trimester of pregnancy. The receptors were gathered from a female donor with multiple sclerosis, enrolled in a pregnancy study. The CDR3 runs from the conserved cysteine through the conserved F or W. The D gene is left open where the match is weak. Expanded clones are given a class, and other clones once, few, many or no size at all.

NA TRBJ2-7 15 TRBD1 TRBV28 CASKKRGQGNYEQYF TGTGCCAGCAAAAAGCGGGGACAGGGGAATTACGAGCAGTACTTC
once TRBJ2-2 15 NA TRBV11-2 CASSLMGRRTGELFF TGTGCCAGCAGCTTAATGGGCAGGCGCACCGGGGAGCTGTTTTTT
NA TRBJ2-1 18 TRBD2 TRBV4-2 CASSQEGRGLEVYNEQFF TGTGCCAGCAGCCAAGAAGGGAGGGGACTAGAGGTCTACAATGAGCAGTTCTTC
NA TRBJ1-4 11 NA TRBV9 CASRGSGKLFF TGTGCCAGCAGGGGCTCAGGAAAACTGTTTTTT
NA TRBJ2-1 14 NA TRBV9 CASSVAYRGGEQFF TGTGCCAGCAGCGTAGCATACAGGGGGGGCGAGCAGTTCTTC
NA TRBJ2-2 15 TRBD2 TRBV5-1 CASSLEWTSAGELFF TGCGCCAGCAGCTTGGAATGGACTAGCGCCGGGGAGCTGTTTTTT
NA TRBJ2-2 13 NA TRBV27 CASSRLAPGELFF TGTGCCAGCAGCCGCCTAGCGCCCGGGGAGCTGTTTTTT
NA TRBJ2-1 15 TRBD2 TRBV7-3 CASSPLAGGPNEQFF TGTGCCAGCAGCCCGCTAGCGGGGGGGCCCAATGAGCAGTTCTTC
NA TRBJ1-2 14 NA TRBV7-3 CASSRGGSNYGYTF TGTGCCAGCAGCCGAGGAGGTAGTAACTATGGCTACACCTTC
NA TRBJ1-1 13 NA TRBV7-9 CASLQVMNTEAFF TGTGCCAGTTTACAGGTCATGAACACTGAAGCTTTCTTT
NA TRBJ2-5 15 NA TRBV27 CASSLSYGEVETQYF TGTGCCAGCAGTTTATCTTACGGCGAGGTGGAGACCCAGTACTTC
NA TRBJ2-3 15 TRBD1 TRBV6-6 CASSPWTGKPDTQYF TGTGCCAGCAGTCCATGGACAGGGAAGCCAGATACGCAGTATTTT
NA TRBJ1-3 15 NA TRBV7-9 CASSPNNDRLHTIYF TGTGCCAGCAGCCCAAACAACGACAGGTTACACACCATATATTTT
NA TRBJ2-3 16 TRBD2 TRBV7-7 CASSPGLAGGTDTQYF TGTGCCAGCAGCCCCGGACTAGCGGGGGGCACAGATACGCAGTATTTT
NA TRBJ1-1 15 NA TRBV7-9 CASSLASPGVVEAFF TGTGCCAGCAGCTTAGCATCGCCAGGGGTGGTTGAAGCTTTCTTT
NA TRBJ2-1 14 TRBD1 TRBV28 CASSSPTGAGEQFF TGTGCCAGCAGTTCACCGACAGGGGCCGGTGAGCAGTTCTTC
NA TRBJ2-2 11 NA TRBV20-1 CSASPGGELFF TGCAGTGCTAGCCCGGGCGGGGAGCTGTTTTTT
once TRBJ1-2 15 TRBD1 TRBV28 CASSPGQGESYGYTF TGTGCCAGCAGCCCCGGACAGGGGGAGAGCTATGGCTACACCTTC
NA TRBJ2-1 14 NA TRBV28 CASTPPRSPNEQFF TGTGCCAGCACCCCTCCTCGTTCCCCCAATGAGCAGTTCTTC
NA TRBJ2-3 14 NA TRBV13 CASSPPGVGDTQYF TGTGCCAGCAGTCCCCCGGGGGTAGGAGATACGCAGTATTTT
few TRBJ1-1 13 NA TRBV7-6 CASSLGGVTEAFF TGTGCCAGCAGCTTAGGGGGGGTAACTGAAGCTTTCTTT
NA TRBJ2-5 16 TRBD2 TRBV27 CASSLSVGTSRETQYF TGTGCCAGCAGTTTATCAGTGGGGACTAGCAGAGAGACCCAGTACTTC
NA TRBJ2-3 12 NA TRBV5-1 CASSLAGDTQYF TGCGCCAGCAGCTTGGCCGGAGATACGCAGTATTTT
NA TRBJ2-2 14 NA TRBV6-1 CASRQVANTGELFF TGTGCCAGCAGACAGGTCGCGAACACCGGGGAGCTGTTTTTT
NA TRBJ1-1 12 NA TRBV7-9 CASSSQGTEAFF TGTGCCAGCAGCTCACAGGGCACTGAAGCTTTCTTT
NA TRBJ2-7 14 TRBD1 TRBV4-1 CASSHLTGPDEQYF TGCGCCAGCAGCCACCTGACAGGGCCCGACGAGCAGTACTTC
NA TRBJ1-1 14 TRBD1 TRBV5-1 CASSIRQGDTEAFF TGCGCCAGCAGCATTAGACAGGGGGACACTGAAGCTTTCTTT
few TRBJ2-1 14 NA TRBV2 CAGGDTGAYNEQFF TGTGCCGGTGGGGATACGGGAGCCTACAATGAGCAGTTCTTC
NA TRBJ2-2 15 NA TRBV21-1 CASSISGQNTGELFF TGTGCCAGCAGCATTAGCGGGCAGAACACCGGGGAGCTGTTTTTT
NA TRBJ1-1 17 TRBD1 TRBV11-2 CASSLIRTGDFNTEAFF TGTGCCAGCAGCTTAATCCGGACAGGCGACTTTAACACTGAAGCTTTCTTT
NA TRBJ1-1 15 TRBD1 TRBV7-2 CASSSGTGGNTEAFF TGTGCCAGCAGCTCCGGGACAGGGGGGAACACTGAAGCTTTCTTT
NA TRBJ2-1 12 NA TRBV19 CASSINGLEQFF TGTGCCAGTAGTATAAACGGACTAGAGCAGTTCTTC
NA TRBJ1-2 11 NA TRBV27 CASRGLGGYTF TGTGCCAGCAGGGGACTTGGTGGCTACACCTTC
NA TRBJ2-7 14 NA TRBV5-1 CASSLVAGSYEQYF TGCGCCAGCAGCTTGGTGGCAGGATCCTACGAGCAGTACTTC
NA TRBJ1-2 13 TRBD1 TRBV6-1 CASRGDRRGGYTF TGTGCCAGCAGGGGGGACAGGCGAGGTGGCTACACCTTC
NA TRBJ2-5 13 NA TRBV19 CASSPDLLETQYF TGTGCCAGTAGTCCGGACTTGTTAGAGACCCAGTACTTC
NA TRBJ2-5 13 NA TRBV30 CAWSVSQGGTQYF TGTGCCTGGAGTGTGTCTCAGGGCGGGACCCAGTACTTC
once TRBJ2-1 12 NA TRBV30 CAWNTQSNEQFF TGTGCCTGGAACACACAGAGTAATGAGCAGTTCTTC
once TRBJ2-7 13 NA TRBV27 CASSLSSAVEQYF TGTGCCAGCAGTTTATCGTCAGCGGTAGAGCAGTACTTC
NA TRBJ2-7 12 NA TRBV2 CASRGDIYEQYF TGTGCCAGCAGAGGGGACATCTACGAGCAGTACTTC
NA TRBJ1-4 14 TRBD1 TRBV25-1 CASNSTGLPVGLFF TGTGCCAGCAACTCGACAGGGCTCCCTGTGGGACTGTTTTTT
NA TRBJ1-2 14 NA TRBV13 CASSLAPANYGYTF TGTGCCAGCAGCTTAGCTCCGGCTAACTATGGCTACACCTTC
NA TRBJ2-7 18 NA TRBV28 CASSLETVPRGTFYEQYF TGTGCCAGCAGTTTAGAGACCGTCCCTAGGGGGACATTCTACGAGCAGTACTTC
NA TRBJ2-7 16 NA TRBV4-1 CASSQESQTVSYEQYF TGCGCCAGCAGCCAAGAGAGTCAGACAGTCTCCTACGAGCAGTACTTC
NA TRBJ2-1 14 NA TRBV7-6 CASSSSDRYNEQFF TGTGCCAGCAGCTCCTCCGACAGATACAATGAGCAGTTCTTC
NA TRBJ2-7 15 TRBD1 TRBV29-1 CSVEEQGQGPYEQYF TGCAGCGTTGAAGAGCAGGGACAGGGACCCTACGAGCAGTACTTC
NA TRBJ1-1 14 NA TRBV5-1 CASSYGQMRTEAFF TGCGCCAGCAGCTATGGACAGATGAGGACTGAAGCTTTCTTT
NA TRBJ2-7 15 TRBD2 TRBV11-2 CASSLITSGMYEQYF TGTGCCAGCAGCTTAATCACTAGCGGGATGTACGAGCAGTACTTC
once TRBJ2-7 13 NA TRBV9 CASRGPDSYEQYF TGTGCCAGCAGGGGCCCGGACTCCTACGAGCAGTACTTC
NA TRBJ2-5 15 NA TRBV9 CASSGYRDPGETQYF TGTGCCAGCAGCGGGTACAGGGATCCTGGAGAGACCCAGTACTTC
NA TRBJ1-4 18 NA TRBV7-5 CVRSHHVAGGIRNEKLFF NA
NA TRBJ2-1 16 TRBD2 TRBV2 CASSEARSGRRNEQFF TGTGCCAGCAGTGAAGCTCGAAGCGGGAGAAGGAATGAGCAGTTCTTC
NA TRBJ2-2 16 TRBD1 TRBV19 CASSINGDRDTGELFF TGTGCCAGTAGTATAAATGGCGACAGGGACACCGGGGAGCTGTTTTTT
NA TRBJ2-7 11 NA TRBV6-6 CASRADYEQYF TGTGCCAGCCGGGCGGACTATGAGCAGTACTTC
NA TRBJ2-5 18 TRBD2 TRBV14 CASRKTSGSRSSQETQYF TGTGCCAGCAGAAAGACTAGCGGGTCTAGGTCCTCACAAGAGACCCAGTACTTC
NA TRBJ1-1 13 TRBD1 TRBV9 CASSGDRVGEAFF TGTGCCAGCAGCGGAGACAGGGTCGGTGAAGCTTTCTTT